A single sample is the source of the 27 T cell receptor beta chains below, sequenced in a study of blood T cell repertoires in COVID-19. The table came from immunoSEQ multiplex PCR; TCRdb's copy has only in-frame clones and leaves some out. The sample contains around 95,000 clones, roughly 90% of which appear only once. Sequencing used peripheral blood. Receptor source: a man over 45 with active COVID-19.

This clone was picked up a small number of times. The chain couples TRBV5-4 to TRBJ2-5, with 9 bases fitting TRBD2. The CDR3 loop spans 15 amino acids. CDR1 SGHNT and CDR2 YYREEE come from the germline V gene (reference sequence). Germline trimming cut 2 bases from V and 1 base from J; bases unmatched to any gene: 3. The DNA for the CDR3 is TGTGCCAGCAGCTTCACAGCGGGGGGCCAAGAGACCCAGTACTTC. It encodes CASSFTAGGQETQYF.

The chain uses TRBV2 and TRBJ1-2; D is perhaps TRBD1 (5 bases). V was cut by 5 bases and J by 3 bases, with 10 bases left in between. This CDR3 is 13 amino acids long. Germline V gene sequence: CDR1 SNHLY, CDR2 FYNNEI. CDR3 residues: CASSLGRDYGYTF. The DNA of the CDR3 is TGTGCCAGCAGTTTGGGGCGCGACTATGGCTACACCTTC.

The V gene is TRBV6-5, the J gene TRBJ2-1; 10 positions agree with TRBD1. Losses at the gene ends were 7 bases for V and 8 bases for J; bases not matched to a gene: 8. Germline V gene data show CDR1 as MNHEY and CDR2 as SVGAGI. CDR3 size: 14 residues. CDR3: CASTRTGGNDEQFF. The CDR3 coding sequence is TGTGCCAGCACCCGGACAGGGGGTAACGATGAGCAGTTCTTC.

The genes are TRBV11-2 and TRBJ2-5; D gene ambiguous. The CDR3 consists of 13 residues. V lost 5 bases and J 3 bases, leaving 10 bases between the germline ends. The germline gives CDR1 SGHAT, CDR2 FQNNGV. The CDR3 coding sequence is TGTGCCAGCAGCCCCGACAACGAAGAGACCCAGTACTTC. Amino acid sequence: CASSPDNEETQYF.

The chain has TRBV12-3 or TRBV12-4 and TRBJ2-7, with 8 bases that match TRBD1. Losses at the gene ends were 4 bases for V and 3 bases for J; bases not matched to a gene: 2. There are 13 residues in the CDR3. The CDR3 DNA sequence: TGTGCCAGCAGTTACACAGGGGGCTACGAGCAGTACTTC. Translating gives CASSYTGGYEQYF.

The chain couples TRBV6-6 to TRBJ1-4; D uncertain. Germline CDR1 and CDR2: MNHNY and SVGAGI (reference sequence). Trimming pared 8 bases from V and 13 bases from J, leaving 20 bases between. This CDR3 spans 13 amino acids. In DNA form, the CDR3 reads TGTGCCAGCGGCGGGTCAGACGGCTACCTACTGTTTTTT. Its protein is CASGGSDGYLLFF.

This rearrangement joins TRBV3-1 (or the pseudogene TRBV3-2) to TRBJ1-2, with D unresolved. The ends were cut back, 4 bases at V and 8 bases at J, with 14 bases in the middle. The V gene's germline CDR1 is LGHDT and CDR2 YNNKEL (reference sequence). This CDR3 region has 13 residues. The CDR3 DNA is TGTGCCAGCAGCCCTTCGGGAAGGCTCGGCTACACCTTC. This sequence encodes CASSPSGRLGYTF.

The chain carries TRBV30 and TRBJ2-1, with TRBD2 matching 14 bases. Germline CDR1 reads GTSNPN; CDR2 reads SVGIG (reference sequence). The CDR3 runs 15 residues. V lost 4 bases, J lost 8 bases, and 7 bases stayed unmatched. CDR3 nucleotide sequence: TGTGCCTGGACCAGAGGACTAGCGGGAGGCGATGAGCAGTTCTTC. This gives the protein CAWTRGLAGGDEQFF.

The chain has TRBV28 and TRBJ1-1; 8 nucleotides line up with TRBD1. CDR3 size: 14 residues. CDR1 MDHEN and CDR2 SYDVKM come from the germline V gene. With 6 bases clipped from V and 5 bases from J, the junction kept 8 bases outside the gene matches. The CDR3 DNA reads TGTGCCAGCAGACCTACAGGGGGAAGAACTGAAGCTTTCTTT. Translation gives CASRPTGGRTEAFF.

This chain connects TRBV4-1 to TRBJ2-3; 15 bases map to TRBD2. This CDR3 is built from 17 residues. V lost 4 bases and J lost 2; bases outside the gene matches: 4. The germline V gene has CDR1 MGHRA and CDR2 YSYEKL. The CDR3 region has the DNA TGCGCCAGCAGCCTCCGGACTAGCGGGGGGGCCACAGATACGCAGTATTTT. Translating gives CASSLRTSGGATDTQYF.

The rearrangement links TRBV9 to TRBJ1-5, with a possible D match to TRBD1 (6 bases). With 4 bases removed from V and 4 bases from J, the gap between germline ends came to 12 bases. In germline, CDR1 is SGDLS, CDR2 YYNGEE. This CDR3 spans 14 amino acids. The DNA of the CDR3 is TGTGCCAGCAGCCCTAGACAGGAAAATCAGCCCCAGCATTTT. This codes for CASSPRQENQPQHF. Full variable domain (rest looked up from reference TRBV9 and TRBJ1-5): DSGVTQTPKHLITATGQRVTLRCSPRSGDLSVYWYQQSLDQGLQFLIQYYNGEERAKGNILERFSAQQFPDLHSELNLSSLELGDSALYFCASSPRQENQPQHFGDGTRLSIL.

V gene TRBV9 combines with J gene TRBJ2-3; D might be TRBD2 (6 bases). V was cut by 0 bases and J by 1 base, with 15 bases left in between. This CDR3 spans 17 amino acids. The germline gives CDR1 SGDLS, CDR2 YYNGEE. The chain's CDR3 is CASSVGTSQFRTDTQYF. CDR3 DNA sequence: TGTGCCAGCAGCGTAGGCACTAGCCAGTTTCGCACAGATACGCAGTATTTT.

The rearrangement joins TRBV5-1 to TRBJ2-7, with D unresolved. The CDR3 has 13 residues. Germline CDR1 SGHRS, CDR2 YFSETQ. V was trimmed by 2 bases and J by 3 bases, leaving 9 bases between them. CDR3 sequence: CASSLRLNYEQYF. CDR3 coding DNA: TGCGCCAGCAGCTTAAGACTGAACTACGAGCAGTACTTC.

The chain combines TRBV12-3 or TRBV12-4 with TRBJ1-1, with D perhaps TRBD1 (5 bases). The CDR3 loop spans 12 amino acids. V was pared by 8 bases and J by 4 bases, with 11 bases between. The CDR3 is CASGRVGTEAFF. The CDR3 DNA reads as TGTGCCAGCGGCAGGGTAGGCACTGAAGCTTTCTTT.

This chain connects TRBV27 to TRBJ1-1, with D unresolved. The V gene's germline CDR1 is MNHEY and CDR2 SMNVEV (reference sequence). Trimming pared 3 bases from V and 0 bases from J, leaving 8 bases between. The CDR3 runs to 14 residues. The CDR3 is CASSFTQVNTEAFF. The CDR3 region has the DNA TGTGCCAGCAGTTTCACTCAGGTGAACACTGAAGCTTTCTTT.

This chain joins TRBV30 and TRBJ2-3; 7 bases match TRBD1. The V gene's germline CDR1 is GTSNPN and CDR2 SVGIG (reference sequence). The CDR3 spans 15 residues. J gave up 5 bases and V 4 bases, and 12 bases lay outside the gene matches. The CDR3 sequence is CAWNRGQGVGDTQYF. The CDR3 DNA is TGTGCCTGGAACCGAGGCCAGGGGGTTGGAGATACGCAGTATTTT.

The chain carries TRBV2 and TRBJ2-1; 8 bases map to TRBD2. Germline assignment: CDR1 SNHLY and CDR2 FYNNEI. V was clipped by 2 bases and J by 2 bases; unmatched bases: 2. This CDR3 is 15 amino acids long. As DNA, the CDR3 is TGTGCCAGCAGTGAAATCGGGGGGGCCTACAATGAGCAGTTCTTC. Amino acids: CASSEIGGAYNEQFF.

The chain carries TRBV7-2 and TRBJ2-6; possible D gene TRBD2, 5 bases. Germline V gene lookup returns CDR1 SGHTA and CDR2 FQGNSA. The length of the CDR3 is 17 residues. V was cut by 4 bases and J by 0 bases, with 13 bases left in between. CDR3 protein: CASSSGSGSSGANVLTF. The CDR3 nucleotides read TGTGCCAGCAGCTCCGGAAGTGGGAGCTCTGGGGCCAACGTCCTGACTTTC.

The chain is built from TRBV3-1 (or the pseudogene TRBV3-2) and TRBJ2-3; D is perhaps TRBD2 (6 bases). Trimming pared 5 bases from V and 0 bases from J, leaving 12 bases between. The CDR3 loop spans 15 amino acids. Looked up from germline, CDR1 is LGHDT and CDR2 is YNNKEL (reference sequence). CDR3 sequence: CASSLWGTSTDTQYF. The DNA of the CDR3 is TGTGCCAGCAGCTTGTGGGGGACTAGCACAGATACGCAGTATTTT.

This rearrangement joins TRBV21-1 to TRBJ2-7; the tabulated D call, TRBD1, remains unverified against the DNA. TRBV21-1 is annotated as a pseudogene. The CDR3 extends over 14 amino acids. The CDR3 loop reads CASSKVPQQGVKYF. CDR3 nucleotides: TGTGCCAGCAGCAAAGTTCCCCAACAGGGAGTCAAGTACTTC.

This chain joins TRBV7-9 and TRBJ2-2, with D possibly matching TRBD2 (5 bases). V was clipped by 2 bases and J by 4 bases, with 8 bases between them. Germline lookup yields CDR1 SEHNR and CDR2 FQNEAQ (reference sequence). The CDR3 totals 14 residues. This CDR3 reads CASSLYEGTGELFF. The CDR3 nucleotides read TGTGCCAGCAGCTTATACGAGGGCACCGGGGAGCTGTTTTTT.

The rearrangement links TRBV5-1 to TRBJ1-1, with 9 nucleotides matching TRBD1. This CDR3 region has 14 residues. The germline gives CDR1 SGHRS, CDR2 YFSETQ. V shed 4 bases and J 1 base; nucleotides not matched to a gene: 2. CDR3 sequence reads: CASSLTGGNTEAFF. The CDR3 DNA sequence: TGCGCCAGCAGCCTGACAGGGGGGAACACTGAAGCTTTCTTT.

This sequence joins TRBV6-4 and TRBJ2-3; D may be TRBD2 (6 bases). The V end lost 4 bases, the J end lost 0 bases, and 14 bases lay between the germline ends. Germline assignment: CDR1 MRHNA and CDR2 SNTAGT. CDR3 size: 16 residues. The CDR3 nucleotides read TGTGCCAGCAGTGCCGAGGGGACTTTGAGCACAGATACGCAGTATTTT. It specifies CASSAEGTLSTDTQYF.

Concerning this clone itself: One end of the junction varies from germline; a read error may be responsible. The chain recombines TRBV6-5 with TRBJ2-7; tentative D call: TRBD1 (5 bases). Germline CDR1 and CDR2: MNHEY and SVGAGI. The CDR3 is 13 residues long. The DNA for the CDR3 is TGTGCCAGCAGTCCGACAGATTTCTACGGGCAGTACTTC. As protein: CASSPTDFYGQYF.

The rearrangement uses TRBV7-2 and TRBJ1-4; D possibly corresponds to TRBD1 (5 bases). V was shortened by 5 bases and J by 0 bases, with 10 bases between the two germline ends. CDR3 length: 15 residues. Germline assignment: CDR1 SGHTA and CDR2 FQGNSA. DNA of the CDR3: TGTGCCAGCAGCGGGCGGGGCACAACTAATGAAAAACTGTTTTTT. It specifies CASSGRGTTNEKLFF.

CDR3 nucleotides: TGTGCCAGCAGGAATCTACAGGGTTACAATGAGCAGTTCTTC. Protein product: CASRNLQGYNEQFF. The rearrangement links TRBV6-5 to TRBJ2-1; tentative D call: TRBD1 (6 bases). The length of the CDR3 is 14 residues. V was pared by 6 bases and J by 4 bases, with 13 bases between. Germline V lookup: CDR1 MNHEY, CDR2 SVGAGI.

The rearrangement joins TRBV25-1 to TRBJ2-6; 9 nucleotides align to TRBD1. V lost 4 bases to trimming and J lost 4 bases; unmatched junction nucleotides: 11. Germline CDR1 reads MGHDK; CDR2 reads SYGVNS. The CDR3 sequence is 18 residues long. The CDR3 loop is CASSGSPGTGSGANVLTF. CDR3 coding DNA: TGTGCCAGCAGTGGTAGTCCCGGGACAGGGTCGGGGGCCAACGTCCTGACTTTC.